This T cell receptor (beta chain) emerged from a study of T cell changes during pregnancy in multiple sclerosis. The germline V gene encodes CDR1 SGHAT and CDR2 FQNNGV. The CDR3 loop spans 11 amino acids. V lost 5 bases and J lost 10, with 9 bases in between. Assay: immunoSEQ multiplex PCR; the TCRdb copy retains only in-frame clones and omits some. The sample has some 45,000 clones; roughly 94% are singletons. The sample was CD8+ T cells from peripheral blood mononuclear cells, taken in the first trimester of pregnancy. This receptor was taken from a female donor with multiple sclerosis, enrolled in a pregnancy study. The chain combines TRBV11-2 with TRBJ1-5; a possible D gene is TRBD1 (5 bases). This CDR3 is CASSRGGPQHF. Written as DNA, the CDR3 is TGTGCCAGCAGCCGCGGGGGACCCCAGCATTTT.